The table lists the clone carrying this TCR beta chain with a count of one. Here immunoSEQ multiplex PCR was the method, and the copy in TCRdb shows in-frame clones only, minus some. The data contain more than 75,000 clones, approximately 94% of them singletons. The data were obtained in a study of technical replicates of blood from a handful of donors. This CDR3 comprises 16 residues. The V and J ends lost 5 bases and 2 bases respectively, with 17 bases between them. In germline, CDR1 is SGHNT, CDR2 YENEEA. The chain uses TRBV11-3 and TRBJ2-3, with D possibly matching TRBD2 (6 bases). The sequence came from a human donor in good health. Specimen: T cells isolated from PBMCs. CDR3 in amino acids: CASSPTWAGTTDTQYF. CDR3 coding DNA: TGTGCCAGCAGCCCTACCTGGGCGGGAACCACAGATACGCAGTATTTT.